This entry concerns a single T cell receptor beta chain. The sample carries other DNA sequences with the same CDR3. Authors' processing steps: Reference gene primer amplification in the assay estimated nucleated cell counts. Sequenced by immunoSEQ multiplex PCR; TCRdb stores in-frame clones only, minus some. V, J and clone size derive from that table, while D and trimming were established from the DNA sequence. The table includes 150,000 to 250,000 clones, roughly 79% detected once. This entry comes from a study of blood T cell repertoires in COVID-19. About the research overall: From the United States, Italy and Spain came samples of acute and convalescent COVID-19. The analysed material was cDNA or gDNA that came from T cells, B-cell-depleted T cells, or PBMCs.

Looked up from germline, CDR1 is LNHDA and CDR2 is SQIVND (reference sequence). The ends lost 4 bases at V and 5 bases at J; junction bases unmatched: 1. The CDR3 sequence is 15 residues long. This TCR came from a human donor with acute or convalescent COVID-19. The donor label of this sample is uncertain. The sequencing sample was made of peripheral blood. The rearrangement joins TRBV19 to TRBJ2-2; 13 bases fit TRBD2. The chain's CDR3 is CASSTGLAGTGELFF. The CDR3 region has the DNA TGTGCCAGTAGTACGGGACTAGCGGGGACCGGGGAGCTGTTTTTT.